This TCR beta chain is drawn from a study of CD8+CD57+ T cells in acquired aplastic anemia. Study-wide background: Sorted CD4+ and CD8+ cells yielded DNA averaging approximately 3 ug. Healthy donors had, on average, around 9.9 million reads for their CD4+ cells. Study-level points and caveats: Common to patients and controls were 25 to 30 CD8+ CDR3 sequences. Statistical testing detected no significant gap in CD8+ Simpson's diversity between patients and controls.

Profiles of TCR beta VDJ and CDR3 were generated from a genomic DNA template. MiXCR, applied by TCRdb to the reads, yields one record per CDR3 protein. The profile shows more than 150,000 distinct CDR3 sequences, approximately 49% of them singletons. Deletions cut 2 bases from V and 3 bases from J, with 10 bases between. Germline lookup yields CDR1 MNHEY and CDR2 SVGEGT. The CDR3 covers 14 residues. In its sample, this clonotype was seen many times. The antigen is undetermined. The sample taken for sequencing was sorted CD4+, CD8+, or CD8+CD57+ T cells (not recorded which) from PBMCs. The receptor's source is a human donor in good health. The chain carries TRBV6-2 or TRBV6-3 and TRBJ1-1; D is perhaps TRBD1 (5 bases). This CDR3 reads CASSYKGSDTEAFF. The CDR3, as DNA: TGTGCCAGCAGTTACAAGGGGTCGGACACTGAAGCTTTCTTT.